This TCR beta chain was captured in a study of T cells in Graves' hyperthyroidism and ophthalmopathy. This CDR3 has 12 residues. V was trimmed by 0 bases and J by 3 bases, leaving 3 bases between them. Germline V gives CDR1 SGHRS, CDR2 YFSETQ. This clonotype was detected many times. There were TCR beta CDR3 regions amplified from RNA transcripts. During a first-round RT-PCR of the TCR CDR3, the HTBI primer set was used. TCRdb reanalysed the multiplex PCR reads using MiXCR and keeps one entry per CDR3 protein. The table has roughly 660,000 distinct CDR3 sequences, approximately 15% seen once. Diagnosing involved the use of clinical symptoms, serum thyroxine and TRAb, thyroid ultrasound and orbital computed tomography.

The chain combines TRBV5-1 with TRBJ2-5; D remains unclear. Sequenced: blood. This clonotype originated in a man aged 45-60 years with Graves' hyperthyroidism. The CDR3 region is CASSLVEETQYF. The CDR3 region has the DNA TGCGCCAGCAGCTTGGTCGAAGAGACCCAGTACTTC.